This is a list of T cell receptor beta chains from one sample in a study of naive and memory T cell subsets. MiXCR was run by TCRdb on the UMI-ligation and nested PCR reads, yielding one entry per CDR3 protein. Of under 150,000 distinct CDR3 sequences listed, roughly a fifth are singletons. What was sequenced was naive CD8+ T cells from blood. Receptor source: a human donor in good health. Both conserved end residues are part of each CDR3. A D gene is named only where the DNA matches it firmly. Not all rows give a size; the values are once, few, many and, for expanded clones, a class.

.	.	TRBJ1-1	TRBV12-3/TRBV12-4	CASSYRRTEAFF	TGTGCCAGCAGTTACAGACGAACTGAAGCTTTCTTT
few	TRBD2	TRBJ2-1	TRBV6-5	CASSPLTGGPYNEQFF	TGTGCCAGCAGTCCCTTGACGGGAGGACCTTACAATGAGCAGTTCTTC
.	.	TRBJ2-7	TRBV28	CASSYPQRAYEQYF	TGTGCCAGCAGTTATCCCCAGAGGGCCTACGAGCAGTACTTC
many	.	TRBJ1-1	TRBV6-5	CASSPEEGRSEAFF	TGTGCCAGCAGCCCCGAGGAGGGACGCTCTGAAGCTTTCTTT
.	.	TRBJ1-2	TRBV4-1	CASSQDEGGLSGYTF	TGCGCCAGCAGCCAAGACGAGGGGGGACTATCTGGCTACACCTTC
.	.	TRBJ2-7	TRBV28	CASSFLGNSYEQYF	TGTGCCAGCAGTTTTTTAGGGAACTCCTACGAGCAGTACTTC
few	TRBD2	TRBJ2-7	TRBV4-1	CASSQATSDYEQYF	TGCGCCAGCAGCCAAGCAACTAGCGACTACGAGCAGTACTTC
few	.	TRBJ1-2	TRBV7-9	CASSLGADNYGYTF	TGTGCCAGCAGCTTAGGGGCGGATAACTATGGCTACACCTTC
.	TRBD1	TRBJ2-6	TRBV28	CASSTDRARDGSGANVLTF	TGTGCCAGCAGTACGGACAGGGCCCGAGATGGCTCTGGGGCCAACGTCCTGACTTTC
few	.	TRBJ1-5	TRBV12-3/TRBV12-4	CASSHESEQPQHF	TGTGCCAGCAGCCACGAGTCCGAACAGCCCCAGCATTTT
many	.	TRBJ1-2	TRBV27	CASSAAANYGYTF	TGTGCCAGCAGTGCGGCGGCGAACTATGGCTACACCTTC
.	TRBD1	TRBJ2-7	TRBV4-1	CASSPPGQGSDEQYF	TGCGCCAGCAGCCCTCCGGGACAGGGATCCGACGAGCAGTACTTC
many	.	TRBJ1-4	TRBV12-3/TRBV12-4	CASSLILNEKLFF	TGTGCCAGCAGTTTGATCCTAAATGAAAAACTGTTTTTT
.	.	TRBJ2-1	TRBV6-2/TRBV6-3	CASSSRWDEQFF	TGTGCCAGCAGTTCGCGTTGGGATGAGCAGTTCTTC
.	.	TRBJ2-7	TRBV25-1	CASSEYFAHEQYF	TGTGCCAGCAGTGAATATTTCGCCCACGAGCAGTACTTC
.	.	TRBJ2-7	TRBV7-8	CASSAHSAEQYF	TGTGCCAGCAGCGCCCATTCAGCCGAGCAGTACTTC
.	.	TRBJ2-1	TRBV6-5	CASSYAVDYNEQFF	TGTGCCAGCAGTTACGCAGTAGATTACAATGAGCAGTTCTTC
.	.	TRBJ2-1	TRBV6-1	CASSRYGGELSGDEQFF	TGTGCCAGCAGCAGGTACGGCGGGGAGTTATCAGGCGATGAGCAGTTCTTC
.	.	TRBJ2-5	TRBV6-1	CASSETGQKETQYF	TGTGCCAGCAGTGAAACGGGACAAAAAGAGACCCAGTACTTC
.	.	TRBJ2-1	TRBV6-2/TRBV6-3	CASSTPTGWETYNEQFF	TGTGCCAGCAGTACTCCGACAGGTTGGGAGACCTACAATGAGCAGTTCTTC
few	.	TRBJ1-1	TRBV19	CASSIRNDAGWNTEAFF	TGTGCCAGTAGTATAAGAAACGACGCGGGGTGGAACACTGAAGCTTTCTTT
.	.	TRBJ2-5	TRBV7-8	CASSLVGPPREYF	TGTGCCAGCAGCTTAGTCGGGCCCCCGAGGGAGTACTTC
many	TRBD1	TRBJ2-7	TRBV27	CASSRQGPREQYF	TGTGCCAGCAGTCGACAGGGACCCCGGGAGCAGTACTTC
.	.	TRBJ2-7	TRBV5-1	CASSLEWSSIYEQYF	TGCGCCAGCAGCTTGGAGTGGTCTAGCATCTACGAGCAGTACTTC
.	.	TRBJ1-2	TRBV12-3/TRBV12-4	CASSQGFYGYTF	TGTGCCAGCAGCCAGGGGTTTTATGGCTACACCTTC
few	.	TRBJ2-1	TRBV19	CATSVTGYNEQFF	TGTGCCACTTCGGTAACAGGTTACAATGAGCAGTTCTTC
.	TRBD1	TRBJ2-7	TRBV28	CASSFTGGNSYEQYF	TGTGCCAGCAGTTTTACAGGGGGGAACTCCTACGAGCAGTACTTC
.	.	TRBJ2-4	TRBV5-4	CASSLEQGNIQYF	TGTGCCAGCAGCTTGGAGCAGGGGAACATTCAGTACTTC
many	.	TRBJ1-5	TRBV27	CASSFYSNQPQHF	TGTGCCAGCAGTTTTTATAGCAATCAGCCCCAGCATTTT
.	.	TRBJ2-5	TRBV29-1	CSVEDLGGASETQYF	TGCAGCGTTGAAGATTTGGGCGGGGCCTCAGAGACCCAGTACTTC
few	TRBD2	TRBJ2-1	TRBV10-3	CAISEPGLAGEYEQFF	TGTGCCATCAGTGAGCCCGGACTAGCGGGAGAATATGAGCAGTTCTTC
few	.	TRBJ1-3	TRBV14	CASSQGAASSGNTIYF	TGTGCCAGCAGCCAAGGGGCCGCTAGCTCTGGAAACACCATATATTTT
many	.	TRBJ1-1	TRBV7-3	CASSLLENTEAFF	TGTGCCAGCAGCTTACTTGAGAACACTGAAGCTTTCTTT
.	TRBD1	TRBJ1-1	TRBV2	CASGETDREVGTEAFF	TGTGCCAGCGGTGAAACGGACAGGGAGGTCGGGACTGAAGCTTTCTTT
.	.	TRBJ1-1	TRBV6-2/TRBV6-3	CASHTERVGTEAFF	TGTGCCAGCCATACTGAACGGGTAGGAACTGAAGCTTTCTTT
.	.	TRBJ1-4	TRBV7-9	CASSRTATTNEKLFF	TGTGCCAGCAGCAGGACAGCAACGACTAATGAAAAACTGTTTTTT
.	.	TRBJ1-2	TRBV13	CASSLKGGVKTNYGYTF	TGTGCCAGCAGCTTGAAGGGGGGAGTCAAGACTAACTATGGCTACACCTTC
.	.	TRBJ2-5	TRBV4-1	CASSQDGRQETQYF	TGCGCCAGCAGCCAGGACGGACGACAAGAGACCCAGTACTTC
few	.	TRBJ2-7	TRBV6-5	CASSYSGGADYEQYF	TGTGCCAGCAGTTACTCTGGCGGGGCGGACTACGAGCAGTACTTC
few	TRBD2	TRBJ2-4	TRBV10-3	CAISELAGGLAKNIQYF	TGTGCCATCAGTGAACTAGCGGGAGGCTTAGCCAAAAACATTCAGTACTTC
.	.	TRBJ2-1	TRBV4-3	CASSQDQENEQFF	TGCGCCAGCAGCCAAGATCAAGAGAATGAGCAGTTCTTC
few	TRBD2	TRBJ2-1	TRBV30	CAWTQGLAAYNEQFF	TGTGCCTGGACCCAAGGACTAGCGGCCTACAATGAGCAGTTCTTC